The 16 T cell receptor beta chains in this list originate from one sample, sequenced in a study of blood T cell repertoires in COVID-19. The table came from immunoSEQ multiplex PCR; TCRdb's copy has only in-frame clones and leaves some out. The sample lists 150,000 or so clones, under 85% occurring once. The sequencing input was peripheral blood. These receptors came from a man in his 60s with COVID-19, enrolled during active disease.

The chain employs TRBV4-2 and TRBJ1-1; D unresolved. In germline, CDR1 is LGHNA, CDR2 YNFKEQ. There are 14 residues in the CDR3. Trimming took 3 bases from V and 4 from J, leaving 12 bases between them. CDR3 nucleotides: TGTGCCAGCAGCCAGGAAAGGAGCTCCACTGAAGCTTTCTTT. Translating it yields CASSQERSSTEAFF.

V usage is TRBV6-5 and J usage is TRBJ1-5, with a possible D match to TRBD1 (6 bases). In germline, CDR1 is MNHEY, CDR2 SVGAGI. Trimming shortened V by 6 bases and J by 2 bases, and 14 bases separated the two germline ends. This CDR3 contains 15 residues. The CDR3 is CASSPTGTGNQPQHF. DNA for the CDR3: TGTGCCAGCAGCCCCACAGGGACGGGCAATCAGCCCCAGCATTTT.

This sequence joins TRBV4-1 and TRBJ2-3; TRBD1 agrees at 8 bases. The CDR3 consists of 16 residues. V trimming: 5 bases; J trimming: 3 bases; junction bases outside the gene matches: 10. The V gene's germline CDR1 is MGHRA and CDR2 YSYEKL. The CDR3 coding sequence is TGCGCCAGCAGCAAACTTCAGGGGGCAGGGACAGATACGCAGTATTTT. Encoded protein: CASSKLQGAGTDTQYF.

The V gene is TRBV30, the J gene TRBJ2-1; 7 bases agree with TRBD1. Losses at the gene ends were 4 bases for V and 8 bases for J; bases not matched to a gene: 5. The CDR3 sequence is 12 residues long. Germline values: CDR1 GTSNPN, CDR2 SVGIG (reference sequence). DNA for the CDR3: TGTGCCTGGAATTTCGACAGGGATGAGCAGTTCTTC. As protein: CAWNFDRDEQFF.

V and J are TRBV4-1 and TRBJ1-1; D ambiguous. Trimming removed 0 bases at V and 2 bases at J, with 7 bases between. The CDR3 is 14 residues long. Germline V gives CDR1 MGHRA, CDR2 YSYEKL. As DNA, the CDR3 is TGCGCCAGCAGCCAAGATCCTATTAACACTGAAGCTTTCTTT. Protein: CASSQDPINTEAFF.

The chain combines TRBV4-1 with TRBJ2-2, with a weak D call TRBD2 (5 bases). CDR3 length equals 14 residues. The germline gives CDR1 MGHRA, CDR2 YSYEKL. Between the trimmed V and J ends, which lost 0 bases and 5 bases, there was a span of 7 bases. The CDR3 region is CASSQERATGELFF. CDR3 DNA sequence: TGCGCCAGCAGCCAAGAGCGGGCGACCGGGGAGCTGTTTTTT.

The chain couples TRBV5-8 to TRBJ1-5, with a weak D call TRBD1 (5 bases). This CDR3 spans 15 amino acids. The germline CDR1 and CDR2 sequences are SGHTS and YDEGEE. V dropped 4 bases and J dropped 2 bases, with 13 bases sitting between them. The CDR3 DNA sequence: TGTGCCAGCAGCGGCGGGAGGGGAGGCAATCAGCCCCAGCATTTT. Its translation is CASSGGRGGNQPQHF.

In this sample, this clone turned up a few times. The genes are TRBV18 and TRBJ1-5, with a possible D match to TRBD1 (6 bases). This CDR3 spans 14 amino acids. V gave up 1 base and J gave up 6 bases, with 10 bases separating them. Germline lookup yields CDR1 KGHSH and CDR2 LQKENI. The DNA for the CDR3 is TGTGCCAGCTCACCACAAACAGGGAGTCAGCCCCAGCATTTT. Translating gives CASSPQTGSQPQHF. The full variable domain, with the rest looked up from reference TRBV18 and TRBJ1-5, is NAGVMQNPRHLVRRRGQEARLRCSPMKGHSHVYWYRQLPEEGLKFMVYLQKENIIDESGMPKERFSAEFPKEGPSILRIQQVVRGDSAAYFCASSPQTGSQPQHFGDGTRLSIL.

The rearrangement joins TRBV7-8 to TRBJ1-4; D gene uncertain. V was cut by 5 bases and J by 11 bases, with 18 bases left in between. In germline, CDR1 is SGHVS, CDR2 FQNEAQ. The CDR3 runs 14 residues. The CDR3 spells CASSQIYSPWKLFF. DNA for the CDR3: TGTGCCAGCAGCCAGATTTACAGTCCTTGGAAACTGTTTTTT.

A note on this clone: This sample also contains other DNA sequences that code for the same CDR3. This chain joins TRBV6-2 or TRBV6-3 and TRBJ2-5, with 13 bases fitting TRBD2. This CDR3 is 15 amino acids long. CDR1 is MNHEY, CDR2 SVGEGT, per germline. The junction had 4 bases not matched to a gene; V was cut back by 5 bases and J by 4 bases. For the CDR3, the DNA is TGTGCCAGCAGTCGACTAGCGGGGGGTGGAGAGACCCAGTACTTC. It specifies CASSRLAGGGETQYF.

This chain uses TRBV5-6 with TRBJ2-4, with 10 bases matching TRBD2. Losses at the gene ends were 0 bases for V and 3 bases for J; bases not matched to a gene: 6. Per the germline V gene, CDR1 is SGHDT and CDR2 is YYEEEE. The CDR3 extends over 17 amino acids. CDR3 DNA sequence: TGTGCCAGCAGCTTGGAAGTAGCGGGAGGCCTCAAAAACATTCAGTACTTC. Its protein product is CASSLEVAGGLKNIQYF.

CDR3 DNA sequence: TGTGCCAGCAGTTACGCCCGGGACAGAGTGGATGGCTACACCTTC. Its translation: CASSYARDRVDGYTF. The chain employs TRBV6-6 and TRBJ1-2; TRBD1 aligns across 7 bases. V lost 2 bases, J lost 6 bases, and 9 bases stayed unmatched. Germline loops: CDR1 MNHNY, CDR2 SVGAGI (reference sequence). The CDR3 has 15 amino acids.

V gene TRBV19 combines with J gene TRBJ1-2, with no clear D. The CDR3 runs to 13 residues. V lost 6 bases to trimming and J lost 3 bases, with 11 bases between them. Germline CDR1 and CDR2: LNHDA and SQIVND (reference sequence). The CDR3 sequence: CASRIRGDYGYTF. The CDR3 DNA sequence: TGTGCCAGTAGAATACGGGGTGACTATGGCTACACCTTC.

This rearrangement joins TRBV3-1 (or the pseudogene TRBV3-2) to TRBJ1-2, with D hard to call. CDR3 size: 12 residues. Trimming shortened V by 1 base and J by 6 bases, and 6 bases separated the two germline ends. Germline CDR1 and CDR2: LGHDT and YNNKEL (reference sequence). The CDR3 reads CASSQARDGYTF. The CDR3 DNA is TGTGCCAGCAGCCAAGCCCGGGATGGCTACACCTTC.

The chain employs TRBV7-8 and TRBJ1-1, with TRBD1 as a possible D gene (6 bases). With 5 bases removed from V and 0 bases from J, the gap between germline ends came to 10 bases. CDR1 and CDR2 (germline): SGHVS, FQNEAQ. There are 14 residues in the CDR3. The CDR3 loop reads CASSPDSMNTEAFF. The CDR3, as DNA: TGTGCCAGCAGCCCGGACAGTATGAACACTGAAGCTTTCTTT.

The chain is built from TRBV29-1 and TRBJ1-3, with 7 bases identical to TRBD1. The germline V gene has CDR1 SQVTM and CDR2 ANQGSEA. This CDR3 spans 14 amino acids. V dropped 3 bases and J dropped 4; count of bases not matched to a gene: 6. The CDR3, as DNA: TGCAGCGTTGACGACAGGGTGGCGGGAAACACCATATATTTT. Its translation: CSVDDRVAGNTIYF.